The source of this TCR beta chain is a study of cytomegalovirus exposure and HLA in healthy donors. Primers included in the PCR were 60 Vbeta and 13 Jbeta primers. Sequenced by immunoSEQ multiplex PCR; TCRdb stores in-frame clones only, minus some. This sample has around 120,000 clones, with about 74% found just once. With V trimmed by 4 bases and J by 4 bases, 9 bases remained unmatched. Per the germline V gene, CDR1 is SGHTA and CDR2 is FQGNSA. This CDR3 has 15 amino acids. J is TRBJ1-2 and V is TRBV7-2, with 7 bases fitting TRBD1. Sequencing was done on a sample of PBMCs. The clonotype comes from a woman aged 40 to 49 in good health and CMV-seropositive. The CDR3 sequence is CASSSRDRLFYGYTF. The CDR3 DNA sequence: TGTGCCAGCAGCTCCCGGGACAGACTGTTCTATGGCTACACCTTC.